The 30 T cell receptor beta chains given below trace back to one sample, sequenced in a study of control samples from healthy donors and cancer patients. Only in-frame clones appear in the TCRdb table, and some are missing; sequencing was by immunoSEQ multiplex PCR. The sample has around 200,000 clones, approximately 92% seen once; the top ten hold approximately 1.5%. The sample comprised blood. All receptors come from a man aged 18 to 35 in good health.

CDR3 DNA sequence: TGTGCCACCAGTGACCCTAACCGGGACAGGGACTATGGCTACACCTTC. Translating it yields CATSDPNRDRDYGYTF. The chain links TRBV24-1 to TRBJ1-2, with 9 nucleotides matching TRBD1. Trimming at V came to 4 bases and at J to 3 bases, leaving 8 bases not matched to a gene. CDR1 KGHDR and CDR2 SFDVKD come from the germline V gene. The CDR3 extends over 16 amino acids.

The chain combines TRBV6-4 with TRBJ2-3, with D unclear. The V end was cut by 2 bases, the J end by 1 base, with 1 base between. The CDR3 runs 12 residues. CDR1 and CDR2 from the germline V gene are MRHNA and SNTAGT. The chain's CDR3 is CASSDGTDTQYF. The CDR3 nucleotides are TGTGCCAGCAGTGACGGCACAGATACGCAGTATTTT.

Only one count was recorded for this clone. The genes are TRBV18 and TRBJ2-7; TRBD1 matches at 10 bases. J was trimmed by 3 bases and V by 3 bases; bases with no gene match: 5. CDR1 is KGHSH and CDR2 is LQKENI in the germline V gene. The CDR3 loop spans 15 amino acids. CDR3 protein: CASSPLGQGSYEQYF. The CDR3 DNA sequence: TGTGCCAGCTCACCCCTGGGACAGGGGAGCTACGAGCAGTACTTC.

The chain combines TRBV3-1 (or the pseudogene TRBV3-2) with TRBJ2-3, with 11 bases matching TRBD2. Germline V gene data show CDR1 as LGHDT and CDR2 as YNNKEL (reference sequence). After removal of 0 bases from V and 2 bases from J, the junction contained 10 bases not matched to a gene. This CDR3 region has 19 residues. CDR3 nucleotides: TGTGCCAGCAGCCAAGATCGCGCTAGCGGGGGGCTACCCACAGATACGCAGTATTTT. Residues: CASSQDRASGGLPTDTQYF.

V is TRBV5-5 and J is TRBJ1-5, with TRBD1 as a possible D gene (6 bases). The CDR3 extends over 16 amino acids. Germline V gene lookup returns CDR1 SGHKS and CDR2 YYEKEE (reference sequence). Trimming left V 4 bases short and J 5 bases short, with 19 bases between. The CDR3 nucleotides are TGTGCCAGCAGCCAGCCCTCGGACAGAGCGGATCAGCCCCAGCATTTT. Amino acids: CASSQPSDRADQPQHF.

This CDR3 is CASSLTGGYGYTF. DNA for the CDR3: TGTGCCAGCAGTCTTACAGGGGGCTATGGCTACACCTTC. The J gene is TRBJ1-2, the V gene TRBV7-9; 8 bases fit TRBD1. The CDR3 is made up of 13 amino acids. J gave up 4 bases and V 6 bases, and 4 bases lay outside the gene matches. Germline V CDR1 and CDR2: SEHNR, FQNEAQ (reference sequence).

This sequence joins TRBV5-4 and TRBJ2-5; possible D gene TRBD1, 6 bases. The DNA end lines up better with TRBJ2-7; the J call may be wrong. CDR3 size: 15 residues. In germline, CDR1 is SGHNT, CDR2 YYREEE (reference sequence). The CDR3 here is CASSLAQGRTDEQYF. The DNA of the CDR3 is TGTGCCAGCAGCTTGGCCCAGGGGAGAACGGACGAGCAGTACTTC.

The V gene is TRBV5-1, the J gene TRBJ2-5; D unresolved. This CDR3 has 14 residues. V was shortened by 6 bases and J by 1 base, with 13 bases between the two germline ends. Germline V gene sequence: CDR1 SGHRS, CDR2 YFSETQ. The CDR3 DNA is TGCGCCAGCAAATTTTTACCCAGCCAAGAGACCCAGTACTTC. Translated, it gives CASKFLPSQETQYF. The whole variable domain, filled in from reference TRBV5-1 and TRBJ2-5, reads KAGVTQTPRYLIKTRGQQVTLSCSPISGHRSVSWYQQTPGQGLQFLFEYFSETQRNKGNFPGRFSGRQFSNSRSEMNVSTLELGDSALYLCASKFLPSQETQYFGPGTRLLVL.

J is TRBJ1-1 and V is TRBV6-5; D call uncertain. Germline CDR1 MNHEY, CDR2 SVGAGI. V was clipped by 6 bases and J by 3 bases, with 11 bases between them. This CDR3 is built from 13 residues. This chain's CDR3 is CASSPPGYTEAFF. DNA for the CDR3: TGTGCCAGCAGCCCCCCGGGGTACACTGAAGCTTTCTTT.

The rearrangement uses TRBV12-3 or TRBV12-4 and TRBJ2-1, with D unclear. The CDR3 consists of 11 residues. V lost 2 bases and J lost 9, with 5 bases in between. The CDR3 bases are TGTGCCAGCAGTTTAAGGAGTGAGCAGTTCTTC. As protein: CASSLRSEQFF.

This clone showed up just a few times. The V and J genes are TRBV28 and TRBJ1-2; 11 bases fit TRBD1. CDR3 length: 19 amino acids. After removal of 6 bases from V and 1 base from J, the junction contained 16 bases not matched to a gene. CDR1 and CDR2 from the germline V gene are MDHEN and SYDVKM. This CDR3 reads CASSAQRTGGSPLNYGYTF. As DNA, the CDR3 is TGTGCCAGCAGCGCCCAGAGGACAGGGGGCTCCCCCCTTAACTATGGCTACACCTTC.

The genes are TRBV29-1 and TRBJ1-1; no firm D call. Germline CDR1 is SQVTM and CDR2 is ANQGSEA. The V gene lost 5 bases and the J gene lost 4 bases, with 14 bases spanning the gap. This CDR3 comprises 13 residues. The CDR3 sequence: CSVSLDEGTEAFF. As DNA, the CDR3 is TGCAGCGTTTCACTGGACGAGGGCACTGAAGCTTTCTTT.

The chain couples TRBV5-6 to TRBJ1-1, with D uncertain. The CDR3 sequence is 13 residues long. The ends were cut back, 0 bases at V and 1 base at J, with 4 bases in the middle. Looked up from germline, CDR1 is SGHDT and CDR2 is YYEEEE. Here the CDR3 DNA reads TGTGCCAGCAGCTTGGATAGGAACACTGAAGCTTTCTTT. Amino acids: CASSLDRNTEAFF. The variable domain in full, completed from reference TRBV5-6 and TRBJ1-1, reads DAGVTQSPTHLIKTRGQQVTLRCSPKSGHDTVSWYQQALGQGPQFIFQYYEEEERQRGNFPDRFSGHQFPNYSSELNVNALLLGDSALYLCASSLDRNTEAFFGQGTRLTVV.

V and J are TRBV3-1 (or the pseudogene TRBV3-2) and TRBJ2-1; 9 bases line up with TRBD2. The germline CDR1 and CDR2 sequences are LGHDT and YNNKEL (reference sequence). The CDR3 is made up of 16 amino acids. The V segment lost 0 bases and the J segment 8 bases; nucleotides outside the gene matches: 8. Here the CDR3 reads CASSQDPAGGLDEQFF. Written as DNA, the CDR3 is TGTGCCAGCAGCCAAGATCCAGCGGGGGGCCTCGATGAGCAGTTCTTC.

This chain joins TRBV6-5 and TRBJ2-7; D might be TRBD2 (6 bases). This CDR3 is built from 16 residues. V was cut by 0 bases and J by 4 bases, with 16 bases left in between. Germline assignment: CDR1 MNHEY and CDR2 SVGAGI. DNA of the CDR3: TGTGCCAGCAGTTACTCTTTCCCACCCGCGGGGTACGAGCAGTACTTC. Translated, it gives CASSYSFPPAGYEQYF.

This chain joins TRBV10-3 and TRBJ2-5; tentatively, D is TRBD1 or TRBD2 (6 bases each). V was trimmed by 5 bases and J by 1 base, leaving 17 bases between them. This CDR3 is built from 16 residues. Per germline, CDR1 ENHRY and CDR2 SYGVKD. The CDR3 here is CAISLGGPPLQETQYF. The CDR3 nucleotides read TGTGCCATCAGTCTGGGGGGCCCTCCGCTCCAAGAGACCCAGTACTTC.

The CDR3 coding sequence is TGTGCCACCAAAGAGGGACAGGAAATCTATGGCTACACCTTC. Translation gives CATKEGQEIYGYTF. The chain has TRBV6-5 and TRBJ1-2; TRBD1 matches 8 bases. The germline V gene encodes CDR1 MNHEY and CDR2 SVGAGI. The CDR3 spans 14 residues. Trimming removed 10 bases from V and 4 bases from J; junction bases left unmatched: 11.

This clone appeared once. The J gene is TRBJ2-5, the V gene TRBV14, with 7 bases lining up with TRBD1. Germline V lookup: CDR1 SGHDN, CDR2 FVKESK. This CDR3 spans 13 amino acids. V trimming: 4 bases; J trimming: 5 bases; junction bases outside the gene matches: 4. For the CDR3, the DNA is TGTGCCAGCAGCCCTTCCAGGGGGGAGACCCAGTACTTC. Amino acid sequence: CASSPSRGETQYF.

The chain couples TRBV18 to TRBJ1-4; D is possibly TRBD1 (6 bases). Germline CDR1 and CDR2: KGHSH and LQKENI. The CDR3 sequence is 13 residues long. Trimming cost V 3 bases and J 12 bases, with 14 bases left between them. The CDR3 nucleotides read TGTGCCAGCTCACCCTGGTCAGGGGTGGAACTGTTTTTT. Protein sequence: CASSPWSGVELFF.

V and J are TRBV3-1 (or the pseudogene TRBV3-2) and TRBJ1-2, with TRBD1 matching 9 bases. Trimming at V came to 3 bases and at J to 7 bases, leaving 3 bases not matched to a gene. CDR3 size: 13 residues. Germline CDR1 LGHDT, CDR2 YNNKEL (reference sequence). The CDR3 region is CASSQGQGPGYTF. The CDR3 nucleotides read TGTGCCAGCAGCCAGGGACAGGGACCTGGCTACACCTTC.

This chain connects TRBV5-6 to TRBJ2-2; D is undetermined. This CDR3 comprises 15 residues. Germline CDR1 and CDR2: SGHDT and YYEEEE. Trimming took off 0 bases at V and 1 base at J, with 7 bases between the two ends. The CDR3 bases are TGTGCCAGCAGCTTGGGGCAGATGAACACCGGGGAGCTGTTTTTT. Its translation is CASSLGQMNTGELFF.

This clone was observed once. This chain joins TRBV5-6 and TRBJ1-1; 8 nucleotides agree with TRBD1. Germline V gives CDR1 SGHDT, CDR2 YYEEEE. V lost 3 bases and J lost 3; bases outside the gene matches: 1. This CDR3 has 13 residues. CDR3 nucleotides: TGTGCCAGCAGCTCGACAGGGGACACTGAAGCTTTCTTT. Protein sequence: CASSSTGDTEAFF.

The rearrangement links TRBV5-1 to TRBJ1-1; D is uncertain. CDR1 is SGHRS and CDR2 is YFSETQ in the germline V gene. The CDR3 has 15 amino acids. Trimming took 1 base from V and 0 from J, leaving 10 bases between them. The CDR3 nucleotides are TGCGCCAGCAGCTTGAATCGGGCGATGAACACTGAAGCTTTCTTT. This sequence encodes CASSLNRAMNTEAFF.

The chain joins TRBV6-5 to TRBJ1-1; D remains ambiguous. This CDR3 is built from 11 residues. V shed 5 bases and J shed 1 base, with 2 bases lying between them. Germline-derived CDR1 and CDR2 are MNHEY and SVGAGI. The CDR3 DNA is TGTGCCAGCAGTAAGAACACTGAAGCTTTCTTT. It specifies CASSKNTEAFF.

The chain combines TRBV28 with TRBJ1-2, with 12 nucleotides matching TRBD1. Germline V CDR1 and CDR2: MDHEN, SYDVKM. This CDR3 has 16 amino acids. V was clipped by 5 bases and J by 8 bases; unmatched bases: 12. The CDR3 protein is CASSRNPGQGAYGYTF. For the CDR3, the DNA is TGTGCCAGCAGTAGGAATCCGGGACAGGGGGCTTACGGCTACACCTTC.

The chain is built from TRBV12-5 and TRBJ2-7; TRBD1 aligns across 7 bases. The V gene end was trimmed by 0 bases and the J gene end by 3 bases; junction bases not matched to a gene: 26. Germline V gene lookup returns CDR1 LGHNT and CDR2 FRNRAP. The CDR3 runs 22 residues. The CDR3 coding sequence is TGTGCTAGTGGTTTGGTTACGGTCGCCAATAACCCGTCGGGACAGATTTTCTACGAGCAGTACTTC. The encoded protein is CASGLVTVANNPSGQIFYEQYF.

The J gene is TRBJ1-4, the V gene TRBV3-1 (or the pseudogene TRBV3-2), with 7 positions matching TRBD1. Trimming removed 5 bases from V and 4 bases from J; junction bases left unmatched: 7. This CDR3 contains 15 residues. CDR1 is LGHDT, CDR2 YNNKEL, per germline (reference sequence). CDR3 region: CASSTFRDSNEKLFF. For the CDR3, the DNA is TGTGCCAGCAGCACTTTCCGGGACAGTAATGAAAAACTGTTTTTT.

This chain connects TRBV5-4 to TRBJ1-4; D call uncertain. The CDR3 sequence is 16 residues long. Germline V gene sequence: CDR1 SGHNT, CDR2 YYREEE (reference sequence). Trimming removed 3 bases from V and 0 bases from J, with 12 bases in between. As DNA, the CDR3 is TGTGCCAGCAGCTCGGACCGAACTACAACTAATGAAAAACTGTTTTTT. Protein product: CASSSDRTTTNEKLFF.

J is TRBJ1-1 and V is TRBV12-3 or TRBV12-4, with D uncertain. The CDR3 is 13 residues long. V was pared by 2 bases and J by 4 bases, with 8 bases between. The DNA for the CDR3 is TGTGCCAGCAGTTTAAGCCCGGGCACTGAAGCTTTCTTT. Translation gives CASSLSPGTEAFF.

The chain combines TRBV6-5 with TRBJ2-1, with D possibly being TRBD1 (6 bases). V gave up 5 bases and J gave up 8 bases, with 16 bases separating them. Germline values: CDR1 MNHEY, CDR2 SVGAGI. The CDR3 covers 14 residues. Written as DNA, the CDR3 is TGTGCCAGCAGTCGACTACAGGGCAGGCATGAGCAGTTCTTC. Translating it yields CASSRLQGRHEQFF.